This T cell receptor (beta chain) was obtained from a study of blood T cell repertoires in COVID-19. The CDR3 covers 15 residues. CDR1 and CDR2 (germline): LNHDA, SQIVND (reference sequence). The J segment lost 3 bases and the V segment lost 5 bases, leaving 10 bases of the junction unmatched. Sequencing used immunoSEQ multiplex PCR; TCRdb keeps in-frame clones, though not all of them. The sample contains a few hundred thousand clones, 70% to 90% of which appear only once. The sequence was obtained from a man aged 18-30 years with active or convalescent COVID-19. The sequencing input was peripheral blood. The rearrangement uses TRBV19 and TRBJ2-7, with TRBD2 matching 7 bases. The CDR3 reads CASSFGLGENYEQYF. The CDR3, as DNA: TGTGCCAGTAGTTTCGGACTAGGAGAGAACTACGAGCAGTACTTC.